This T cell receptor (beta chain) was profiled in a study of blood T cells in healthy people across ages. Germline V gene lookup returns CDR1 LGHNA and CDR2 YNFKEQ. The CDR3 consists of 14 residues. V was clipped by 0 bases and J by 9 bases, with 12 bases between them. This clonotype was detected many times. The use of a sample-barcoded 5' primer and a J-beta primer mix characterized a second PCR of roughly 6 to 12 cycles. TCRdb redid the calling of the 5' RACE reads with MiXCR, one entry per CDR3 protein. The table lists about 670,000 distinct CDR3 sequences, approximately 40% of them singletons. Sample: blood. The receptor was derived from a man older than 75 in good health. The V gene is TRBV4-2, the J gene TRBJ2-1; D is uncertain. CDR3 DNA sequence: TGTGCCAGCAGCCAAGATCCCCAGCCCACTGAGCAGTTCTTC. This translates into CASSQDPQPTEQFF.